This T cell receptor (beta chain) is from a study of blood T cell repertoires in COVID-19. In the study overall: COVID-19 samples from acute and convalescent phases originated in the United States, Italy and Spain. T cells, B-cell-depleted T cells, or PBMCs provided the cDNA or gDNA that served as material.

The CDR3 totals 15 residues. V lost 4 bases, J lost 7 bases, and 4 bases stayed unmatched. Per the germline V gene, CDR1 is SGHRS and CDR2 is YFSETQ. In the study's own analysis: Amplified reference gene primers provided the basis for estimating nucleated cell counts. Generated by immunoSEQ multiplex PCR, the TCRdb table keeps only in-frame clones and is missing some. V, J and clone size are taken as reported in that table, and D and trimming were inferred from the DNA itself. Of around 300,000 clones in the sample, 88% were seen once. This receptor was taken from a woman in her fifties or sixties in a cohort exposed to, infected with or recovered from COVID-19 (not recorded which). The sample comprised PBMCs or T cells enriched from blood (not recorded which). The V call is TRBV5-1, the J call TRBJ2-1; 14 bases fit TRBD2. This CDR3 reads CASSPRLAGGNEQFF. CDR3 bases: TGCGCCAGCAGCCCAAGACTAGCGGGAGGGAATGAGCAGTTCTTC.